The rows below give T cell receptor beta chains drawn from one sample of a study of cytomegalovirus exposure and HLA in healthy donors. Produced via immunoSEQ multiplex PCR; TCRdb's table is partial and in-frame only. The data show about 150,000 clones, about 70% seen once. Sequencing was performed on PBMCs. The origin of the receptors is a young man in good health and CMV-seronegative. CDR3s include the opening cysteine and the closing phenylalanine or tryptophan. Fields, in order: D gene, clone size, J gene, V gene, CDR3 DNA, CDR3 protein. The D gene is left open where the match is weak. The size entry is marked missing in some rows and otherwise reads once, few, many or a size class.

>TRBD1|many|TRBJ1-2|TRBV4-1
TGCGCCAGCAGCCAAGAGGGGACAGGGGGCGATGGCTACACCTTC
CASSQEGTGGDGYTF
>TRBD1|-|TRBJ1-1|TRBV19
TGTGCCAGTAGTTTCACAGGGGCGCACACTGAAGCTTTCTTT
CASSFTGAHTEAFF
>TRBD1|-|TRBJ1-1|TRBV19
TGTGCCAGCGGCCGGGACAGGGAAGTTTTTAACACTGAAGCTTTCTTT
CASGRDREVFNTEAFF
>-|-|TRBJ1-1|TRBV7-2
TGTGCCAGCAGTCTCAACGGGGGAAACACTGAAGCTTTCTTT
CASSLNGGNTEAFF
>-|-|TRBJ2-3|TRBV9
TGTGCCAGCAGCGGCCGACTGAGCGGAATCACAGATACGCAGTATTTT
CASSGRLSGITDTQYF
>TRBD1|-|TRBJ2-2|TRBV6-5
TGTGCCAGCCATCCGGGACAGTCCACCGGGGAGCTGTTTTTT
CASHPGQSTGELFF
>-|-|TRBJ1-3|TRBV30
TGTGCCTTCGGGCGGGGGGCGATCTTAAACACCATATATTTT
CAFGRGAILNTIYF
>TRBD1|-|TRBJ1-5|TRBV6-5
TGTGCCAGCAGAGGGACAGCCAGGCGCAATCAGCCCCAGCATTTT
CASRGTARRNQPQHF
>-|once|TRBJ2-5|TRBV5-1
TGCGCCAGCAGCTTCTTGACAACCCTCCAAGAGACCCAGTACTTC
CASSFLTTLQETQYF
>TRBD1|-|TRBJ1-4|TRBV13
TGTGCCAGCAGCTCTAGGACAGGGAGAAAACTGTTTTTT
CASSSRTGRKLFF
>-|-|TRBJ2-2|TRBV2
TGTGCCAGCAGGTCCGACACCGGGGAGCTGTTTTTT
CASRSDTGELFF
>-|-|TRBJ2-7|TRBV11-3
TGTGCCAGCAGCTTGGACAGCTCCTACGAGCAGTACTTC
CASSLDSSYEQYF
>TRBD2|-|TRBJ2-3|TRBV5-1
TGCGCCAGCAGCCTAGGGACTAGCGGATTCACAGATACGCAGTATTTT
CASSLGTSGFTDTQYF
>TRBD1|-|TRBJ1-4|TRBV7-2
TGTGCCAGCAGCACCAGGACAGGGAGTTTGGAAAAACTGTTTTTT
CASSTRTGSLEKLFF
>TRBD1|-|TRBJ1-1|TRBV29-1
TGCAGCGCCAGGGGGGATGGTAATGAAGCTTTCTTT
CSARGDGNEAFF
>-|-|TRBJ1-2|TRBV5-1
TGCGCCAGCAGCCAAGGACCCGGAGGGGATGGCTACACCTTC
CASSQGPGGDGYTF
>-|-|TRBJ2-5|TRBV7-6
TGTGCCAGCAGCTTACCGTCGCGGGGAGAAGAGACCCAGTACTTC
CASSLPSRGEETQYF
>-|-|TRBJ1-1|TRBV7-6
TGTGCCAGCAGCGCCTATCTAAACACTGAAGCTTTCTTT
CASSAYLNTEAFF
>-|-|TRBJ1-2|TRBV7-2
TGTGCCAGCAGCCCCCGGAGGGAAGAGGGCTACACCTTC
CASSPRREEGYTF
>TRBD2|-|TRBJ2-5|TRBV4-1
TGCGCCAGCAGCCAAGAACTAGCGGGGGGACGGGAGACCCAGTACTTC
CASSQELAGGRETQYF
>TRBD2|-|TRBJ2-1|TRBV18
TGTGCCAGCACAAAGCGGGGGGGCCCGGATGAGCAGTTCTTC
CASTKRGGPDEQFF
>TRBD1|-|TRBJ1-5|TRBV2
TGTGCCAGCAGTGGTGGACAGGGAAATCAGCCCCAGCATTTT
CASSGGQGNQPQHF
>-|-|TRBJ1-6|TRBV7-9
TGTGCCAGCAGCTTAGGGGCAGGCTCACCCCTCCACTTT
CASSLGAGSPLHF
>-|-|TRBJ1-1|TRBV19
TGTGCCAGTAGTCCCGGACTAAACACTGAAGCTTTCTTT
CASSPGLNTEAFF
>-|few|TRBJ1-2|TRBV6-4
TGTGCCAGCAGTCAGGGGAACCATGGCTACACCTTC
CASSQGNHGYTF
>-|-|TRBJ2-7|TRBV10-3
TGTGCCATCAATCGCGGACAGTCCTACGAGCAGTACTTC
CAINRGQSYEQYF
>TRBD1|-|TRBJ1-5|TRBV28
TGTGCCAGCAGGCAGACAGGGGACAGCAATCAGCCCCAGCATTTT
CASRQTGDSNQPQHF
>-|-|TRBJ1-3|TRBV28
TGTGCCAGCATCCCTCCCGGTCCGATGGTCTCTGGAAACACCATATATTTT
CASIPPGPMVSGNTIYF
>TRBD2|-|TRBJ2-3|TRBV18
TGTGCCAGCTCACCCAACTTTCGAGCGGGGGGTTCAGATACGCAGTATTTT
CASSPNFRAGGSDTQYF
>-|-|TRBJ1-2|TRBV7-9
TGTGCCAGCAGCTTAGCGCTTTCAGGGAACGGCTACACCTTC
CASSLALSGNGYTF
>TRBD1|-|TRBJ1-5|TRBV15
TGTGCCACCAGCAGAGACCTAGGACAGGGGGCAGCGCAGCCCCAGCATTTT
CATSRDLGQGAAQPQHF
>-|-|TRBJ2-7|TRBV5-1
TGCGCCAGCAGCTTGGGATTAGAAACCTCCTACGAGCAGTACTTC
CASSLGLETSYEQYF
>TRBD2|-|TRBJ2-2|TRBV5-5
TGTGCCAGCAGCACCGGGACTAGCGGGGGCACCGGGGAGCTGTTTTTT
CASSTGTSGGTGELFF
>-|-|TRBJ1-1|TRBV5-1
TGCGCCAGCAGCTTGACCGGGACACCGAACACTGAAGCTTTCTTT
CASSLTGTPNTEAFF
>TRBD1|-|TRBJ2-1|TRBV5-8
TGTGCCAGCAGCGAGGACAGGGGGTACAATGAGCAGTTCTTC
CASSEDRGYNEQFF
>-|-|TRBJ1-5|TRBV6-1
TGTGCCAGCAGTCAGCAGGGAACCAGCAATCAGCCCCAGCATTTT
CASSQQGTSNQPQHF
>-|-|TRBJ1-5|TRBV5-1
TGCGCCAGCAGCTTGGGTTCGGGGGGCCACTTTAGCAATCAGCCCCAGCATTTT
CASSLGSGGHFSNQPQHF
>-|-|TRBJ1-3|TRBV21-1
TGTGCCAGCAGCACCGGACAGCGCCCCTCTGGAAACACCATATATTTT
CASSTGQRPSGNTIYF
>TRBD1|-|TRBJ2-7|TRBV6-5
TGTGCCAGCAAAACAACCGGGACAGGGACCTACGAGCAGTACTTC
CASKTTGTGTYEQYF
>TRBD1|-|TRBJ1-2|TRBV7-9
TGTGCCAGCAGCTCACCCAGGACAGGGTATGGCTACACCTTC
CASSSPRTGYGYTF
>TRBD1|once|TRBJ2-2|TRBV4-1
TGCGCCAGCAGCCAAGGGGGGGGACAGGGCACCGGGGAGCTGTTTTTT
CASSQGGGQGTGELFF
>-|few|TRBJ1-1|TRBV19
TGTGCCAGTAGTTCGACACTGAACACTGAAGCTTTCTTT
CASSSTLNTEAFF